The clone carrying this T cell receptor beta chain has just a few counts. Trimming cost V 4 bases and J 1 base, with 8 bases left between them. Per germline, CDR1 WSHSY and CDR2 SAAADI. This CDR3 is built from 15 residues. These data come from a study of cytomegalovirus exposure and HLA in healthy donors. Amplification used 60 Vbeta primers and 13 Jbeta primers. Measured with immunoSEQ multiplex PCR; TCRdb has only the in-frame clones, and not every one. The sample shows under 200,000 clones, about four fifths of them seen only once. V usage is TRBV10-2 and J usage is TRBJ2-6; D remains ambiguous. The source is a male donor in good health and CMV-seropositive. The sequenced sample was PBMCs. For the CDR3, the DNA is TGCGCCAGCAGTGGAGGCGAGTCTGGGGCCAACGTCCTGACTTTC. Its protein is CASSGGESGANVLTF.